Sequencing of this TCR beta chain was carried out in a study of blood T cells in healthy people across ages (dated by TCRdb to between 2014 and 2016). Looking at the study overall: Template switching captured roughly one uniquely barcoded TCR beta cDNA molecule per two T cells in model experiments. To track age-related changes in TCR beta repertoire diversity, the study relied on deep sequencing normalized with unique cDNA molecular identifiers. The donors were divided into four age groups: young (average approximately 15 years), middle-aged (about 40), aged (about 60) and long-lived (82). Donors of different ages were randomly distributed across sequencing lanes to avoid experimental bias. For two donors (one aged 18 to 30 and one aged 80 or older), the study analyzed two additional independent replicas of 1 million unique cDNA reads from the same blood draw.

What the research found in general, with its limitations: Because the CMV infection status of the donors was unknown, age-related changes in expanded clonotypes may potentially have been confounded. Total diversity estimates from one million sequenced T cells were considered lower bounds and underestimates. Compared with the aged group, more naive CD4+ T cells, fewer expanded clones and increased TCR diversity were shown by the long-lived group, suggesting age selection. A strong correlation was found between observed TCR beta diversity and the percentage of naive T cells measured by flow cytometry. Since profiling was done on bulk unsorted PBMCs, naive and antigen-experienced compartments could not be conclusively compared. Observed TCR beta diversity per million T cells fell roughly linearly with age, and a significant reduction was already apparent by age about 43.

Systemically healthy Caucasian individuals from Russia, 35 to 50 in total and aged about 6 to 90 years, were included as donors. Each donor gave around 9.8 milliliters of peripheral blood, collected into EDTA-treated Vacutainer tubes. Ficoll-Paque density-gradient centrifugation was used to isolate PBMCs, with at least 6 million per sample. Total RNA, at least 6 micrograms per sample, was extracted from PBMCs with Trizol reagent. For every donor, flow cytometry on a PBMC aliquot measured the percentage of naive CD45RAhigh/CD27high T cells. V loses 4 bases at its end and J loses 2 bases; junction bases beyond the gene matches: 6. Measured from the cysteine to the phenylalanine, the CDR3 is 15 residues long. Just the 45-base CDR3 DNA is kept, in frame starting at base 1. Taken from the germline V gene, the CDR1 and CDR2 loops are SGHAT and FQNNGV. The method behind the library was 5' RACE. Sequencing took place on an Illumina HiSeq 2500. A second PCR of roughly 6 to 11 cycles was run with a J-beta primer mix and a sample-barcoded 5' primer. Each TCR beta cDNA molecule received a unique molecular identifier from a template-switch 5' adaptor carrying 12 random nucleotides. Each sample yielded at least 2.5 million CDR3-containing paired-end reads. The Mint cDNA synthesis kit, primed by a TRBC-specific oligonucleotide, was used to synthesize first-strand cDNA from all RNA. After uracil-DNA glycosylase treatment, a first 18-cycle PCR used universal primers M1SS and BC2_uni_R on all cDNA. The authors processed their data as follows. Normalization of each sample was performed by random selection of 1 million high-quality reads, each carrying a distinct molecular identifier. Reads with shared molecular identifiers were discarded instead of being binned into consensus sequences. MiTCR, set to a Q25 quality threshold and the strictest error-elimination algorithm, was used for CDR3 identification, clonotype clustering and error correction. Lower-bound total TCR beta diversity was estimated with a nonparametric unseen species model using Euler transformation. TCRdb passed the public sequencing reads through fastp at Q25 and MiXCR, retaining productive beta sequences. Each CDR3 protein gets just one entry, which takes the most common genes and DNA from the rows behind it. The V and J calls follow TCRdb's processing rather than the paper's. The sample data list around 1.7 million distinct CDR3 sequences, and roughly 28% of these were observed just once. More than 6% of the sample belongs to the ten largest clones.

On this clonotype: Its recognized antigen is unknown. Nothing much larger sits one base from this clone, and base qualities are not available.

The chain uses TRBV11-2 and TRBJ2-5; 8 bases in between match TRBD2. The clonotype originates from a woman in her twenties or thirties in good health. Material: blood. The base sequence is TGTGCCAGCAGCTACCGGGGGGGGGTTCAAGAGACCCAGTACTTC. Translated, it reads CASSYRGGVQETQYF.